The rows below give T cell receptor beta chains drawn from one sample of a study of OX40 agonist ivuxolimab in advanced cancers. Clones were sequenced by immunoSEQ multiplex PCR, and TCRdb holds only the in-frame ones, with some missing. This table holds about 71,000 clones, 85% to 95% found once. The sample was CD4+ or CD8+ T cells sorted from blood, taken in a trial of the OX40 agonist ivuxolimab. These receptors came from an adult with an advanced solid tumor such as melanoma, head and neck, liver or kidney cancer. Both conserved end residues are part of each CDR3. A D gene is named only where the DNA matches it firmly. Expanded clones get a size class; other rows say once, few or many, or leave the size out.

v_call	clone_size	j_call	d_call	cdr3_nt	cdr3_aa
TRBV19	NA	TRBJ2-7	NA	TGTGCCAGTAGTCTTAGCAGGGAGAGCTCCTACGAGCAGTACTTC	CASSLSRESSYEQYF
TRBV4-2	NA	TRBJ2-6	TRBD1	TGTGCCAGCAGCCCGTCCGGGACAGGTATGGCTGGGGCCAACGTCCTGACTTTC	CASSPSGTGMAGANVLTF
TRBV9	once	TRBJ1-3	NA	TGTGCCAGCAGCGGAACTGGAAACACCATATATTTT	CASSGTGNTIYF
TRBV19	once	TRBJ2-2	TRBD2	TGTGCCACCAACCCCGTTTGGGGAGGGTACGGCGGGGAGCTGTTTTTT	CATNPVWGGYGGELFF
TRBV19	NA	TRBJ2-1	NA	TGTGCCAGTAGTATGGGGGTCGGCAATGAGCAGTTCTTC	CASSMGVGNEQFF
TRBV10-3	NA	TRBJ1-2	NA	TGTGCCATCAGTGAGGTGACCTCCAGGCGCGACTATGGCTACACCTTC	CAISEVTSRRDYGYTF
TRBV7-9	NA	TRBJ2-5	NA	TGTGCCAGCAGCTTAACCCTCGGCCAAGAGACCCAGTACTTC	CASSLTLGQETQYF
TRBV15	NA	TRBJ2-5	NA	TGTGCCACCAGCAGAGATCAACAGTACCAAGAGACCCAGTACTTC	CATSRDQQYQETQYF
TRBV27	NA	TRBJ2-3	TRBD1	TGTGCCAGCAGTTCGAGACAGGGGCCTAGCACAGATACGCAGTATTTT	CASSSRQGPSTDTQYF
TRBV7-9	NA	TRBJ1-5	TRBD1	TGTGCCAGCGGATTCTCAGGGGGGGATCAGCCCCAGCATTTT	CASGFSGGDQPQHF
TRBV5-4	few	TRBJ2-2	NA	TGTGCCAGCGCCCCGTTCTCCATGGGGAACACCGGGGAGCTGTTTTTT	CASAPFSMGNTGELFF
TRBV5-6	NA	TRBJ1-2	TRBD1	TGTGCCAGCAGCCCGGGACAGTCTAACTATGGCTACACCTTC	CASSPGQSNYGYTF
TRBV27	NA	TRBJ2-2	NA	TGTGCCAGCAGTCCAGCTATGCGGGGGGAGCTGTTTTTT	CASSPAMRGELFF
TRBV6-1	NA	TRBJ1-5	TRBD1	TGTGCCAGCAGTGAACCGGGACAGGGGCGCCCCCGAAGCAATCAGCCCCAGCATTTT	CASSEPGQGRPRSNQPQHF
TRBV5-1	NA	TRBJ2-3	NA	TGCGCCAGCGCGATCCGAGGTAGCGGCACCCCCGGGGGCACAGATACGCAGTATTTT	CASAIRGSGTPGGTDTQYF
TRBV5-6	NA	TRBJ1-2	NA	TGTGCCAGCAGCCTCGGCCAGGGGATTTGGTTGAGGGGCTACACCTTC	CASSLGQGIWLRGYTF
TRBV7-9	NA	TRBJ2-4	NA	TGTGCCAGCAGCTTAGTGCTAGCCAAAAACATTCAGTACTTC	CASSLVLAKNIQYF
TRBV5-1	NA	TRBJ2-7	TRBD2	TGCGCCAGCAGCTTGACTAGCGGGGGAACTTACGAGCAGTACTTC	CASSLTSGGTYEQYF
TRBV4-1	NA	TRBJ1-4	NA	TGCGCCAGCAGCCAAAGGCCCCTAGGGACCCGGGAGGCTAATGAAAAACTGTTTTTT	CASSQRPLGTREANEKLFF
TRBV13	few	TRBJ2-5	NA	TGTGCCAGCAGCGGGGACGAGACCCAGTACTTC	CASSGDETQYF
TRBV5-8	NA	TRBJ2-7	TRBD1	TGTGCCAGCAGCCTCCGGGACAGAAGCTCCTACGAGCAGTACTTC	CASSLRDRSSYEQYF
TRBV28	NA	TRBJ1-5	NA	TGTGCCAGCCGGGCCGCGGGGCTCGGTCAGCCCCAGCATTTT	CASRAAGLGQPQHF
TRBV5-1	NA	TRBJ1-2	NA	TGCGCCAGCAGCTTGGGGGGCGGACTCTATGGCTACACCTTC	CASSLGGGLYGYTF
TRBV9	NA	TRBJ2-7	TRBD1	TGTGCCAGCAGCGTAGAAGGCGGGGCCCGGGACAGGGGCGACGAGCAGTACTTC	CASSVEGGARDRGDEQYF
TRBV19	NA	TRBJ2-2	TRBD1	TGTGCCAGTAGTATAGAAGGGACAGGGATCTTCGGGGAGCTGTTTTTT	CASSIEGTGIFGELFF
TRBV14	NA	TRBJ2-2	TRBD1	TGTGCCAGCAGCCTAACGGGACAGCTCGGGGAGCTGTTTTTT	CASSLTGQLGELFF
TRBV27	few	TRBJ1-1	TRBD1	TGTGCCAGCAGTCCCACAGGGGGCACTGAAGCTTTCTTT	CASSPTGGTEAFF
TRBV7-9	NA	TRBJ1-2	NA	TGTGCCAGCAGGGGGGCGGCAGACTATGGCTACACCTTC	CASRGAADYGYTF
TRBV13	NA	TRBJ1-5	NA	TGTGCCAGCAGCGAACGGACGCTGAGCAATCAGCCCCAGCATTTT	CASSERTLSNQPQHF